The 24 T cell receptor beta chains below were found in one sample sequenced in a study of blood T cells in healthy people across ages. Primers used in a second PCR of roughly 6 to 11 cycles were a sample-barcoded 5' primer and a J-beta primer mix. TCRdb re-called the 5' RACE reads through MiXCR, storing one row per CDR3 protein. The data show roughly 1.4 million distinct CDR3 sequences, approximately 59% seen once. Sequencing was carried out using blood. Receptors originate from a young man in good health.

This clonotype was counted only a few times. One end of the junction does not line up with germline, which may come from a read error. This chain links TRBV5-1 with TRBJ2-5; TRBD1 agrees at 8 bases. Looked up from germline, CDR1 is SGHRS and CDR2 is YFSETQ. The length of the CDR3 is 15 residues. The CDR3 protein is CASSLQGQGQDTQYF. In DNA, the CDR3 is TGCGCCAGCAGCCTCCAAGGACAGGGCCAAGATACCCAGTACTTC.

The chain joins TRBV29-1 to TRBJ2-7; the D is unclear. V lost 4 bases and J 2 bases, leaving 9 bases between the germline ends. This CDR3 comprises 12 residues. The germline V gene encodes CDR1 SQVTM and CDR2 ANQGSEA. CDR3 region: CSVAQETYEQYF. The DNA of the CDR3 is TGCAGCGTTGCGCAGGAAACCTACGAGCAGTACTTC.

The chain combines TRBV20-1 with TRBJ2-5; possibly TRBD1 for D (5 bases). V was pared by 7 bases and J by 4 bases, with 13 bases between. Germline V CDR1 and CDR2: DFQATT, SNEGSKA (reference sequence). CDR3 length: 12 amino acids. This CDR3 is CSEGLRRETQYF. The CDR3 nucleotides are TGCAGTGAGGGGTTGAGGCGAGAGACCCAGTACTTC.

The CDR3 loop reads CASTTGTSGSQETQYF. CDR3 sequence (DNA): TGTGCCAGCACCACAGGGACTAGCGGGAGTCAAGAGACCCAGTACTTC. The genes are TRBV7-2 and TRBJ2-5; 14 bases fit TRBD2. V was pared by 7 bases and J by 2 bases, with 6 bases of the junction left unmatched. This CDR3 has 16 residues. Germline CDR1 and CDR2: SGHTA and FQGNSA.

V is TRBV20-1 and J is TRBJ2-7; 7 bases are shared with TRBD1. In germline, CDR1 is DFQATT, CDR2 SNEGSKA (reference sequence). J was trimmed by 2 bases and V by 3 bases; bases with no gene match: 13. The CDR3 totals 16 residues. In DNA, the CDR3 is TGCAGTGCTAGGGGGTTCGGGGAAGGGGGCCCCTACGAGCAGTACTTC. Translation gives CSARGFGEGGPYEQYF.

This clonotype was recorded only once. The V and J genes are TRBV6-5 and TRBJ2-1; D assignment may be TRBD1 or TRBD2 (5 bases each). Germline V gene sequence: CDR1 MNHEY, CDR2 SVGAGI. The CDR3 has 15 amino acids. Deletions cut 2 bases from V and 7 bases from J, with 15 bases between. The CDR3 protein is CASSYRVQGGNEQFF. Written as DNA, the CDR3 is TGTGCCAGCAGTTACCGGGTTCAGGGCGGGAATGAGCAGTTCTTC.

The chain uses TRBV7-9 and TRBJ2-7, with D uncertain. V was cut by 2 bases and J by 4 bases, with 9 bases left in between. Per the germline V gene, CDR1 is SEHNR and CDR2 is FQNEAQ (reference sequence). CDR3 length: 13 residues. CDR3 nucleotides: TGTGCCAGCAGCTTAAAATCGGCGTACGAGCAGTACTTC. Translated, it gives CASSLKSAYEQYF. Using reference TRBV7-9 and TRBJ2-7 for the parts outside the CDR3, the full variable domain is DTGVSQNPRHKITKRGQNVTFRCDPISEHNRLYWYRQTLGQGPEFLTYFQNEAQLEKSRLLSDRFSAERPKGSFSTLEIQRTEQGDSAMYLCASSLKSAYEQYFGPGTRLTVT.

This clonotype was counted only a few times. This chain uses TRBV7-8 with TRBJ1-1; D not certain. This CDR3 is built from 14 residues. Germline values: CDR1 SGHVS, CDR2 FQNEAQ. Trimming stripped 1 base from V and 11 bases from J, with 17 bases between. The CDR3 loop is CASSLEPGPIGAFF. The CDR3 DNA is TGTGCCAGCAGCTTAGAGCCAGGCCCGATCGGGGCTTTCTTT.

The CDR3 region has the DNA TGCGCCAGCAGCCAAGATACGGGGGTCTACCTGGGTGAGCAGTTCTTC. This gives the protein CASSQDTGVYLGEQFF. This rearrangement joins TRBV4-1 to TRBJ2-1, with a tentative D call TRBD2 (6 bases). V dropped 0 bases and J dropped 9 bases, with 18 bases sitting between them. Germline V gene sequence: CDR1 MGHRA, CDR2 YSYEKL. The CDR3 totals 16 residues.

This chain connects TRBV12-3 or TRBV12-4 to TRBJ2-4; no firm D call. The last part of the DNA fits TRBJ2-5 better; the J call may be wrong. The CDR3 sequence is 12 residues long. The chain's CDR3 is CASSWDLKTQYF. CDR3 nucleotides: TGTGCCAGCAGTTGGGATTTGAAGACCCAGTACTTC.

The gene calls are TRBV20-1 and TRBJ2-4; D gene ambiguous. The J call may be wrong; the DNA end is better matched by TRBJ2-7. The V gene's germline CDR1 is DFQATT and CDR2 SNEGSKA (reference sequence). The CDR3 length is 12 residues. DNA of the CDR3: TGCAGTGCTAGAGATGACATGTACGAGCAGTACTTC. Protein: CSARDDMYEQYF.

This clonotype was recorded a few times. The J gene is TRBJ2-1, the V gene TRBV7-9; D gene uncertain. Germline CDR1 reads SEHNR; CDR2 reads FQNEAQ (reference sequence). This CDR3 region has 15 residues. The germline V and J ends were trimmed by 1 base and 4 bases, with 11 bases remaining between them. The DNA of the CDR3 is TGTGCCAGCAGCTTAGGAGATCCGCAGTACAATGAGCAGTTCTTC. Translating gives CASSLGDPQYNEQFF.

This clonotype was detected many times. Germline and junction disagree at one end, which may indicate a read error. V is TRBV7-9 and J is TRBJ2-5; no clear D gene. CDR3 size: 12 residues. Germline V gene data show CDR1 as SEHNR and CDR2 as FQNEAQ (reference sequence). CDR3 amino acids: CASSLYQETQYF. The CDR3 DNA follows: TGCGCCAGCAGCTTGTACCAAGAGACCCAGTACTTC.

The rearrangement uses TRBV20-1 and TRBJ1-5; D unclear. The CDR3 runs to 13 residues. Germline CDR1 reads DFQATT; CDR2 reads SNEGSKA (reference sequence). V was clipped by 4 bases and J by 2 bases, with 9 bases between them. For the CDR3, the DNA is TGCAGTGCTAAACGGGGAGGCAATCAGCCCCAGCATTTT. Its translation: CSAKRGGNQPQHF.

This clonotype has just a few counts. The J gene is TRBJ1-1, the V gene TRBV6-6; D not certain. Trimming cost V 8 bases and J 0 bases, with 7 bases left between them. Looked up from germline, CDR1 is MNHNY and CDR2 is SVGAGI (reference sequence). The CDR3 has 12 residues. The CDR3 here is CASGRLNTEAFF. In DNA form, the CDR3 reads TGTGCCAGCGGCCGGTTGAACACTGAAGCTTTCTTT.

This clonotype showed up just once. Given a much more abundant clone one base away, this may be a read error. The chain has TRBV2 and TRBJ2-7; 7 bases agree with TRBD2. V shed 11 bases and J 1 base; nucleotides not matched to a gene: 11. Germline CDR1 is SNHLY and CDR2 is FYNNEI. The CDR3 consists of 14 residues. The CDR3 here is CASLAGESSYEQYF. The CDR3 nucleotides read TGTGCCTCCCTGGCGGGGGAGAGTTCCTACGAGCAGTACTTC. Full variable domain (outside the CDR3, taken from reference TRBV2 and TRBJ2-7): EPEVTQTPSHQVTQMGQEVILRCVPISNHLYFYWYRQILGQKVEFLVSFYNNEISEKSEIFDDQFSVERPDGSNFTLKIRSTKLEDSAMYFCASLAGESSYEQYFGPGTRLTVT.

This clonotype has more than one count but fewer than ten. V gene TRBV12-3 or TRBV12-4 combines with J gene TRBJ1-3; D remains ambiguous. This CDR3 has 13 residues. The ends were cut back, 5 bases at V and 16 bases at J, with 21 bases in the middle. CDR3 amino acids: CASSVGGATEMYF. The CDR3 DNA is TGTGCCAGCAGTGTAGGTGGCGCCACCGAGATGTATTTT.

CDR3 amino acids: CAASSTGFYSNQPQHF. CDR3 sequence (DNA): TGTGCCGCCTCAAGCACGGGGTTTTATAGCAATCAGCCCCAGCATTTT. This chain connects TRBV10-3 to TRBJ1-5; no reliable D call. The germline CDR1 and CDR2 sequences are ENHRY and SYGVKD. V was pared by 11 bases and J by 0 bases, with 20 bases between. CDR3 length equals 16 residues.

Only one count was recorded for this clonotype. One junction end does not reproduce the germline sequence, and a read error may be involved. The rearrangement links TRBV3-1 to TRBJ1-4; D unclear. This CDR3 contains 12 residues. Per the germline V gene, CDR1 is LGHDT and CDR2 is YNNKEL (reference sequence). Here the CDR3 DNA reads TGTACCAGCAGCCAATCCAATGAAAAACTGTTTTTT. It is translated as CTSSQSNEKLFF.

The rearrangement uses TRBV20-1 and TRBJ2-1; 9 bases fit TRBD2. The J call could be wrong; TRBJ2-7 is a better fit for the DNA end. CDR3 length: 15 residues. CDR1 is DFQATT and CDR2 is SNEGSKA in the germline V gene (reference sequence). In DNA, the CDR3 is TGCAGTGCTAGTTCTCCTAGCGGGGCCAACAATGAGCAGTACTTC. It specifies CSASSPSGANNEQYF.

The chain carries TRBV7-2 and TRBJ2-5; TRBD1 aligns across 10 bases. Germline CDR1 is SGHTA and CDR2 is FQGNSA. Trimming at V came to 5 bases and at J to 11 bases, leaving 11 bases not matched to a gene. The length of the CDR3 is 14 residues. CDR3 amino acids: CASSIDTGTGEQYF. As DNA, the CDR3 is TGTGCCAGCAGCATAGATACTGGGACAGGGGAGCAGTACTTC.

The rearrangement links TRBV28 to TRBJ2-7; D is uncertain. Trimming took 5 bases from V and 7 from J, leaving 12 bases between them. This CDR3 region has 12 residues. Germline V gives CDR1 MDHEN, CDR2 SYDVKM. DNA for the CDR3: TGTGCCAGCAGTAGGAACCTACAAGAGCAGTACTTC. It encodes CASSRNLQEQYF. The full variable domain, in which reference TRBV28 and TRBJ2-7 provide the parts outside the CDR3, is DVKVTQSSRYLVKRTGEKVFLECVQDMDHENMFWYRQDPGLGLRLIYFSYDVKMKEKGDIPEGYSVSREKKERFSLILESASTNQTSMYLCASSRNLQEQYFGPGTRLTVT.

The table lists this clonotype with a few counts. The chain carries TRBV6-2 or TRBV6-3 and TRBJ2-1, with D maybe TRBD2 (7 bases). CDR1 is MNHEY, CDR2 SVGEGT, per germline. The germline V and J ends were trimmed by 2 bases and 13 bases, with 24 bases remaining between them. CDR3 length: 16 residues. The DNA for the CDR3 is TGTGCCAGCAGTTACCTAGGGGGGGACTTACCGGACCCCCAGTTCTTC. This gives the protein CASSYLGGDLPDPQFF.

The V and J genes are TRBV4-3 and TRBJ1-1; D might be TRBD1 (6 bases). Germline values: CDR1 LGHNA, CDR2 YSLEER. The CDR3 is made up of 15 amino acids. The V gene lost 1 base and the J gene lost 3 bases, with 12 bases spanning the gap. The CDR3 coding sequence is TGCGCCAGCAGCCAAGGAACAGGGTTGGACACTGAAGCTTTCTTT. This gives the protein CASSQGTGLDTEAFF.